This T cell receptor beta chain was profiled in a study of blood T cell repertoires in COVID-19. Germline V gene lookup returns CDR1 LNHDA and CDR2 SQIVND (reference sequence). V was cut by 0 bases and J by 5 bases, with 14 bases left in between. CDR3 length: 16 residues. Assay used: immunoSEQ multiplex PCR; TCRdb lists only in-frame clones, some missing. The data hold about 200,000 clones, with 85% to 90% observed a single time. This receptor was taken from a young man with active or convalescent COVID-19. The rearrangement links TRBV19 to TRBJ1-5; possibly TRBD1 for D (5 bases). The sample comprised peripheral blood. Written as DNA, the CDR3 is TGTGCCAGTAGTATAGATCTATGGGGGGGACATCAGCCCCAGCATTTT. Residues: CASSIDLWGGHQPQHF. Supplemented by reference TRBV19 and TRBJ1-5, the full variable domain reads DGGITQSPKYLFRKEGQNVTLSCEQNLNHDAMYWYRQDPGQGLRLIYYSQIVNDFQKGDIAEGYSVSREKKESFPLTVTSAQKNPTAFYLCASSIDLWGGHQPQHFGDGTRLSIL.